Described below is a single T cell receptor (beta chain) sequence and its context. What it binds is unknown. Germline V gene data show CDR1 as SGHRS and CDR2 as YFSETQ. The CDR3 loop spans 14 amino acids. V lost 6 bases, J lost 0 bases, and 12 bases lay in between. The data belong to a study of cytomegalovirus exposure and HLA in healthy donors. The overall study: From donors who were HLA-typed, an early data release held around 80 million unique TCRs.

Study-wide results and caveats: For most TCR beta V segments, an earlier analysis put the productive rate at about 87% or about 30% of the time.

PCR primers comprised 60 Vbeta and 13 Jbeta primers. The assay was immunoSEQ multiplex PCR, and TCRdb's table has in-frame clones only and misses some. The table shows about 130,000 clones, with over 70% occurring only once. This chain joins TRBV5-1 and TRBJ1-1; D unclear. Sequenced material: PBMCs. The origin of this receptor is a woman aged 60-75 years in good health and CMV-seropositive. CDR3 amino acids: CASKQLSMNTEAFF. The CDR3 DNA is TGCGCCAGCAAACAGTTATCCATGAACACTGAAGCTTTCTTT. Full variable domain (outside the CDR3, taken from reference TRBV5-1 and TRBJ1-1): KAGVTQTPRYLIKTRGQQVTLSCSPISGHRSVSWYQQTPGQGLQFLFEYFSETQRNKGNFPGRFSGRQFSNSRSEMNVSTLELGDSALYLCASKQLSMNTEAFFGQGTRLTVV.